This T cell receptor beta chain derives from a study of post-analysis software for immune sequencing data. Points on this clonotype: Its antigen is not identified.

Presence of unique molecular identifiers characterized the TCR beta cDNA libraries. Input populations of roughly 0.85 to 11 million T cells gave rise to about 480,000 cDNA molecules. TCRdb ran MiXCR on the PCR reads and lists one entry per CDR3 protein. The profile shows some 690,000 distinct CDR3 sequences, 25% to 30% of them singletons. This CDR3 is built from 13 residues. Germline-derived CDR1 and CDR2 are LGHNA and YSLEER. V gave up 5 bases and J gave up 7 bases, with 12 bases separating them. Findings and caveats of the study: Elevated frequency relative to controls characterized roughly 5 TRBV segments in patients, TRBV5-6, TRBV5-1 and TRBV20-1 among them.

Sequencing was carried out using blood. The clonotype comes from a girl between 5 and 17 years old with multiple sclerosis. V usage is TRBV4-3 and J usage is TRBJ1-5; D unclear. The CDR3 DNA reads as TGCGCCAGCAGCTCACGTTTATACCAGCCCCAGCATTTT. This gives the protein CASSSRLYQPQHF.